The 10 T cell receptor beta chains reported below all come from one sample, sequenced in a study of blood T cell repertoires in COVID-19. Clones were read by immunoSEQ multiplex PCR, and TCRdb kept only the in-frame ones, dropping some. This sample has around 270,000 clones, with approximately 85% found just once. What was sequenced was PBMCs or T cells enriched from blood (not recorded which). The origin of the receptors is a woman in her twenties or thirties who had recovered from COVID-19.

V is TRBV7-2 and J is TRBJ1-6; TRBD1 agrees at 12 bases. The length of the CDR3 is 18 residues. V lost 2 bases, J lost 2 bases, and 4 bases stayed unmatched. Germline CDR1 is SGHTA and CDR2 is FQGNSA. The CDR3 sequence is CASSLRGTGGTYNSPLHF. The CDR3, as DNA: TGTGCCAGCAGCTTACGAGGGACAGGGGGCACCTATAATTCACCCCTCCACTTT.

The rearrangement joins TRBV24-1 to TRBJ1-5; TRBD1 aligns across 7 bases. The germline CDR1 and CDR2 sequences are KGHDR and SFDVKD. The CDR3 is 17 amino acids. V gave up 7 bases and J gave up 7 bases; unmatched junction bases: 18. CDR3 in DNA: TGTGCCACCAGCCCGATCGGCCTGACAGGGATCTTCCAGCCCCAGCATTTT. Its protein is CATSPIGLTGIFQPQHF.

This clone was seen once. The V call is TRBV5-1, the J call TRBJ2-7; 7 bases are a match to TRBD1. From germline, CDR1 is SGHRS and CDR2 YFSETQ. J was trimmed by 6 bases and V by 4 bases; bases with no gene match: 13. CDR3 length: 15 amino acids. The CDR3 region has the DNA TGCGCCAGCAGCACCGGGACAGCTGGTGCGTCCGAGCAGTACTTC. Translating it yields CASSTGTAGASEQYF.

V is TRBV28 and J is TRBJ1-2, with D maybe TRBD1 (5 bases). The CDR3 covers 12 residues. V was clipped by 11 bases and J by 3 bases, with 13 bases between them. Germline V lookup: CDR1 MDHEN, CDR2 SYDVKM. The CDR3 protein is CAAGGRDYGYTF. The DNA for the CDR3 is TGTGCCGCTGGGGGGAGAGACTATGGCTACACCTTC.

The V gene is TRBV12-5, the J gene TRBJ2-1; D is possibly TRBD2 (6 bases). Deletions cut 0 bases from V and 2 bases from J, with 8 bases between. CDR1 and CDR2 (germline): LGHNT, FRNRAP. The CDR3 is 15 residues long. This CDR3 is CASGLVAGPYNEQFF. CDR3 coding DNA: TGTGCTAGTGGTTTGGTAGCGGGTCCCTACAATGAGCAGTTCTTC. Based on the CDR3 plus reference TRBV12-5 and TRBJ2-1, the full variable domain is DARVTQTPRHKVTEMGQEVTMRCQPILGHNTVFWYRQTMMQGLELLAYFRNRAPLDDSGMPKDRFSAEMPDATLATLKIQPSEPRDSAVYFCASGLVAGPYNEQFFGPGTRLTVL.

CDR3 amino acids: CASRRVYEAFF. In nucleotides, the CDR3 is TGTGCCAGCAGACGGGTCTACGAAGCTTTCTTT. V gene TRBV28 combines with J gene TRBJ1-1; D gene uncertain. Trimming removed 6 bases from V and 8 bases from J, with 10 bases in between. This CDR3 has 11 amino acids. CDR1 MDHEN and CDR2 SYDVKM come from the germline V gene.

In its sample, this clone was seen once. This sequence joins TRBV10-1 and TRBJ2-3, with 8 positions matching TRBD2. This CDR3 spans 14 amino acids. Germline lookup yields CDR1 WNHNN and CDR2 SYGVQD (reference sequence). V shed 7 bases and J 2 bases; nucleotides not matched to a gene: 5. The CDR3 DNA reads TGCGCCAGCACTGCGGGAGGTCCCACAGATACGCAGTATTTT. Amino acids: CASTAGGPTDTQYF.

J is TRBJ2-3 and V is TRBV10-1; 9 nucleotides match TRBD1. In germline, CDR1 is WNHNN, CDR2 SYGVQD (reference sequence). The ends lost 6 bases at V and 5 bases at J; junction bases unmatched: 9. The CDR3 has 15 residues. CDR3 region: CASSEMGQGLDTQYF. In DNA, the CDR3 is TGCGCCAGCAGCGAGATGGGACAGGGATTAGATACGCAGTATTTT.

V and J are TRBV11-1 and TRBJ2-3; D may be TRBD2 (6 bases). Germline loops: CDR1 SGHAT, CDR2 FQDESV (reference sequence). The V end lost 4 bases, the J end lost 6 bases, and 20 bases lay between the germline ends. The CDR3 covers 16 residues. This CDR3 is CASSSKGPASEDTQYF. The CDR3 DNA is TGTGCCAGCAGCTCCAAGGGCCCGGCTAGCGAGGATACGCAGTATTTT.

J is TRBJ2-4 and V is TRBV14; D gene ambiguous. Germline V gene sequence: CDR1 SGHDN, CDR2 FVKESK. With 0 bases removed from V and 5 bases from J, the gap between germline ends came to 8 bases. The CDR3 consists of 14 residues. In nucleotides, the CDR3 is TGTGCCAGCAGCCAAGACCTAAACCAAAACATTCAGTACTTC. Protein sequence: CASSQDLNQNIQYF.